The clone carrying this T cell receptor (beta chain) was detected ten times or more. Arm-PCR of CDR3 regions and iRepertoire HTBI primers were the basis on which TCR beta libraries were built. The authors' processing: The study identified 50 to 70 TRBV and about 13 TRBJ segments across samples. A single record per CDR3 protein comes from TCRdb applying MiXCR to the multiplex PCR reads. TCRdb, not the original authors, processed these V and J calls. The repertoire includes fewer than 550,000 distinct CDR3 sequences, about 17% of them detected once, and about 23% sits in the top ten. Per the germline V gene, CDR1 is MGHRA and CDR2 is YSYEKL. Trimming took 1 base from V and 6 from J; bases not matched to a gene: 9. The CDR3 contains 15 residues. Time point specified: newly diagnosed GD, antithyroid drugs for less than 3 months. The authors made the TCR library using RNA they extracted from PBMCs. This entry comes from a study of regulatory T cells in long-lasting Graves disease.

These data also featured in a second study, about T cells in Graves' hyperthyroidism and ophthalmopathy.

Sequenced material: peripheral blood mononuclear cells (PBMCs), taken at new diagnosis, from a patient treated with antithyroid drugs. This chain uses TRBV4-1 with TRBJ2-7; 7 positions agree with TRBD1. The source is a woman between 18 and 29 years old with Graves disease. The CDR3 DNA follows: TGCGCCAGCAGCCAAGTGCCGACAGGGAAGGGCGAGCAGTACTTC. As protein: CASSQVPTGKGEQYF.